Shown below are 29 T cell receptor beta chains from a single sample sequenced in a study of T-cell reconstitution after alpha-beta-depleted transplantation in children. Unique molecular identifiers were incorporated into the prepared TCRbeta library. TCRdb re-called the PCR reads through MiXCR, storing one row per CDR3 protein. Among around 450,000 distinct CDR3 sequences listed, about 40% were seen once. Sequencing was performed on PBMCs, taken before TCRalphabeta/CD19-depleted stem cell transplant. Source of these receptors: a girl aged 2-15 years with aplastic anemia, due to receive a stem cell transplant.

This sequence joins TRBV20-1 and TRBJ2-5, with 7 bases fitting TRBD2. V shed 1 base and J 2 bases; nucleotides not matched to a gene: 7. This CDR3 region has 15 residues. Germline CDR1 DFQATT, CDR2 SNEGSKA (reference sequence). The CDR3 bases are TGCAGTGCTAGAGTGTGGCTAGCGGATCAAGAGACCCAGTACTTC. Protein sequence: CSARVWLADQETQYF.

The V call is TRBV29-1, the J call TRBJ2-7, with D possibly being TRBD2 (6 bases). The CDR3 extends over 12 amino acids. Trimming removed 4 bases at V and 7 bases at J, with 14 bases between. Looked up from germline, CDR1 is SQVTM and CDR2 is ANQGSEA. The CDR3 region is CSVVKGLWEQYF. The DNA of the CDR3 is TGCAGCGTTGTAAAGGGACTTTGGGAGCAGTACTTC.

This clonotype was detected only a few times. V gene TRBV12-3 or TRBV12-4 combines with J gene TRBJ2-3; the D is unclear. There are 14 residues in the CDR3. Trimming cost V 6 bases and J 1 base, with 11 bases left between them. This CDR3 reads CASSRRRGTDTQYF. As DNA, the CDR3 is TGTGCCAGCAGCCGTCGCCGAGGCACAGATACGCAGTATTTT.

V is TRBV6-5 and J is TRBJ1-1; no definite D call. This CDR3 region has 15 residues. CDR1 MNHEY and CDR2 SVGAGI come from the germline V gene. Trimming shortened V by 0 bases and J by 1 base, and 9 bases separated the two germline ends. CDR3 region: CASSYSGRANTEAFF. In DNA, the CDR3 is TGTGCCAGCAGTTACTCGGGGAGAGCGAACACTGAAGCTTTCTTT.

There are many counts of this clonotype. The chain employs TRBV20-1 and TRBJ2-1, with 8 bases identical to TRBD1. Germline V gives CDR1 DFQATT, CDR2 SNEGSKA (reference sequence). Unmatched junction bases numbered 5, after V lost 6 bases and J lost 4 bases. This CDR3 region has 13 residues. The CDR3 bases are TGCAGTGCGCGGGACAGGATGTACAATGAGCAGTTCTTC. This codes for CSARDRMYNEQFF.

The chain employs TRBV7-6 and TRBJ2-7; D is ambiguous. Germline values: CDR1 SGHVS, CDR2 FNYEAQ. The germline V and J ends were trimmed by 5 bases and 2 bases, with 13 bases remaining between them. The CDR3 loop spans 14 amino acids. Here the CDR3 DNA reads TGTGCCAGCAGCCCGCTGAGGAGTACCTACGAGCAGTACTTC. This sequence encodes CASSPLRSTYEQYF.

The rearrangement uses TRBV7-2 and TRBJ2-3; possible D gene TRBD1, 5 bases. The CDR3 spans 15 residues. V was trimmed by 3 bases and J by 0 bases, leaving 10 bases between them. In germline, CDR1 is SGHTA, CDR2 FQGNSA. CDR3 coding DNA: TGTGCCAGCAGCTTTAGGGGTCTTAGCACAGATACGCAGTATTTT. Translation gives CASSFRGLSTDTQYF.

Many counts were recorded for this clonotype. The junction departs from the called germline gene at one end, perhaps through a read error. CDR3 sequence reads: CASKGNTIYF. The DNA of the CDR3 is TGTGCTAGCAAAGGAAACACCATATATTTT. The chain has TRBV7-7 and TRBJ1-3; D uncertain. This CDR3 has 10 amino acids. From germline, CDR1 is SSHAT and CDR2 FNYEAQ (reference sequence).

The chain combines TRBV5-5 with TRBJ2-5; 7 bases align to TRBD2. Germline V gives CDR1 SGHKS, CDR2 YYEKEE (reference sequence). The V gene end was trimmed by 2 bases and the J gene end by 1 base; junction bases not matched to a gene: 5. This CDR3 is 15 amino acids long. The CDR3 here is CASSFLAELQETQYF. The CDR3 DNA reads TGTGCCAGCAGCTTTCTAGCGGAGCTCCAAGAGACCCAGTACTTC.

This clonotype was seen more than once but under ten times. CDR3 DNA sequence: TGCAGCGTTGAAGCCCTCGAGCTTAGATTCCGACAAGAGACCCAGTACTTC. The encoded protein is CSVEALELRFRQETQYF. This sequence joins TRBV29-1 and TRBJ2-5; D ambiguous. Germline values: CDR1 SQVTM, CDR2 ANQGSEA. Trimming removed 1 base from V and 2 bases from J, with 20 bases in between. The CDR3 has 17 amino acids.

This clonotype has more than one count but fewer than ten. V gene TRBV4-1 combines with J gene TRBJ2-1, with TRBD2 matching over 13 bases. Trimming took 11 bases from V and 6 from J; bases not matched to a gene: 4. The CDR3 totals 13 residues. The germline V gene encodes CDR1 MGHRA and CDR2 YSYEKL. The CDR3 sequence: CAGLAGETNEQFF. CDR3 in DNA: TGCGCCGGACTAGCGGGAGAAACCAATGAGCAGTTCTTC.

The rearrangement uses TRBV29-1 and TRBJ2-1; 7 positions agree with TRBD1. This CDR3 has 16 amino acids. Trimming removed 4 bases from V and 4 bases from J; junction bases left unmatched: 13. Germline V CDR1 and CDR2: SQVTM, ANQGSEA. DNA of the CDR3: TGCAGCGTTGGGACAGGAGCCCAATTTAGATACAATGAGCAGTTCTTC. Its protein is CSVGTGAQFRYNEQFF.

J is TRBJ2-7 and V is TRBV7-2, with D tentatively TRBD1 (5 bases). CDR3 length: 14 residues. Germline values: CDR1 SGHTA, CDR2 FQGNSA. The V end lost 4 bases, the J end lost 6 bases, and 16 bases lay between the germline ends. Written as DNA, the CDR3 is TGTGCCAGCAGCTCCTACCGACAGTACAGCGAGCAGTACTTC. Protein: CASSSYRQYSEQYF. The full variable domain, in which reference TRBV7-2 and TRBJ2-7 provide the parts outside the CDR3, is GAGVSQSPSNKVTEKGKDVELRCDPISGHTALYWYRQSLGQGLEFLIYFQGNSAPDKSGLPSDRFSAERTGGSVSTLTIQRTQQEDSAVYLCASSSYRQYSEQYFGPGTRLTVT.

This clonotype was observed a few times. The chain links TRBV29-1 to TRBJ2-1, with D tentatively TRBD1 (5 bases). This CDR3 has 11 residues. CDR1 is SQVTM, CDR2 ANQGSEA, per germline. Trimming cost V 6 bases and J 7 bases, with 10 bases left between them. CDR3 amino acids: CSVRAGNEQFF. The DNA for the CDR3 is TGCAGCGTCCGGGCAGGGAATGAGCAGTTCTTC.

The chain couples TRBV6-1 to TRBJ1-5; TRBD1 might be the D (6 bases). Trimming pared 8 bases from V and 5 bases from J, leaving 16 bases between. Looked up from germline, CDR1 is MNHNS and CDR2 is SASEGT. The CDR3 is 14 residues long. CDR3 bases: TGTGCCAGCGCGCGACGGGGGGGCGATCAGCCCCAGCATTTT. It translates to CASARRGGDQPQHF.

This clonotype has at least ten counts. This sequence joins TRBV19 and TRBJ1-3; D is unclear. Trimming took 6 bases from V and 0 from J, leaving 12 bases between them. Germline lookup yields CDR1 LNHDA and CDR2 SQIVND (reference sequence). CDR3 length: 15 amino acids. The CDR3 reads CASRSGPRSGNTIYF. The CDR3 DNA follows: TGTGCCAGTAGGTCCGGACCCCGCTCTGGAAACACCATATATTTT.

The V and J genes are TRBV10-2 and TRBJ2-1; 11 nucleotides line up with TRBD2. From germline, CDR1 is WSHSY and CDR2 SAAADI. The CDR3 runs 13 residues. V lost 6 bases and J lost 6; bases outside the gene matches: 1. CDR3: CASRTSGVNEQFF. CDR3 nucleotides: TGCGCCAGCAGGACTAGCGGGGTCAATGAGCAGTTCTTC.

V is TRBV7-6 and J is TRBJ2-1; TRBD2 agrees at 9 bases. The germline gives CDR1 SGHVS, CDR2 FNYEAQ. This CDR3 is 15 amino acids long. The junction had 4 bases not matched to a gene; V was cut back by 0 bases and J by 7 bases. The CDR3 is CASSLARGGVNEQFF. DNA of the CDR3: TGTGCCAGCAGCTTAGCGCGGGGGGGCGTTAATGAGCAGTTCTTC.

The V gene is TRBV28, the J gene TRBJ2-7, with 8 positions matching TRBD2. Germline values: CDR1 MDHEN, CDR2 SYDVKM. The CDR3 loop spans 15 amino acids. Trimming took 5 bases from V and 1 from J; bases not matched to a gene: 7. The CDR3 loop reads CASSISGRSSYEQYF. The DNA of the CDR3 is TGTGCCAGCAGTATAAGCGGGAGATCGTCCTACGAGCAGTACTTC.

The chain carries TRBV20-1 and TRBJ2-5; no definite D call. V was trimmed by 2 bases and J by 2 bases, leaving 9 bases between them. There are 13 residues in the CDR3. The germline V gene has CDR1 DFQATT and CDR2 SNEGSKA (reference sequence). The CDR3 reads CSARPGLQETQYF. DNA for the CDR3: TGCAGTGCTAGACCAGGTTTACAAGAGACCCAGTACTTC.

The genes are TRBV5-4 and TRBJ2-7, with D perhaps TRBD1 or TRBD2 (5 bases each). V lost 6 bases, J lost 9 bases, and 25 bases lay in between. Germline V gene sequence: CDR1 SGHNT, CDR2 YYREEE (reference sequence). The CDR3 extends over 15 amino acids. CDR3 loop: CASTLGGSFDRGQYF. The DNA for the CDR3 is TGTGCCAGCACCCTTGGGGGTTCCTTCGATCGAGGGCAGTACTTC.

This chain uses TRBV5-1 with TRBJ2-7; the D gene is possibly TRBD2 (5 bases). Trimming cost V 4 bases and J 0 bases, with 8 bases left between them. The CDR3 runs to 13 residues. The germline V gene has CDR1 SGHRS and CDR2 YFSETQ. CDR3 sequence (DNA): TGCGCCAGCAGCCACAGCGGCTCCTACGAGCAGTACTTC. Translated: CASSHSGSYEQYF.

The V call is TRBV29-1, the J call TRBJ2-5; 9 bases match TRBD2. Germline V gene lookup returns CDR1 SQVTM and CDR2 ANQGSEA. The junction had 11 bases not matched to a gene; V was cut back by 4 bases and J by 5 bases. The CDR3 spans 15 residues. In DNA, the CDR3 is TGCAGCGTTGTAGGTGTCGGCGGGGGGGGCGAGACCCAGTACTTC. Its protein is CSVVGVGGGGETQYF.

In this sample, this clonotype turned up a few times. This rearrangement joins TRBV11-2 to TRBJ2-5; 11 positions agree with TRBD2. CDR1 SGHAT and CDR2 FQNNGV come from the germline V gene. The junction had 12 bases not matched to a gene; V was cut back by 1 base and J by 5 bases. CDR3 length: 18 amino acids. Here the CDR3 reads CASSLGPRLAGGAETQYF. For the CDR3, the DNA is TGTGCCAGCAGCTTAGGACCCCGCTTAGCGGGAGGGGCTGAGACCCAGTACTTC.

A few counts support this clonotype. The CDR3 coding sequence is TGCGCCAGCAGCCAAGACCCTAGCGGATATGTCACAGATACGCAGTATTTT. This codes for CASSQDPSGYVTDTQYF. The V call is TRBV4-1, the J call TRBJ2-3, with TRBD2 matching over 7 bases. V shed 0 bases, J shed 2 bases, and the junction held 8 bases outside the gene matches. The CDR3 is made up of 17 amino acids. CDR1 is MGHRA, CDR2 YSYEKL, per germline.

The rearrangement joins TRBV12-3 or TRBV12-4 to TRBJ2-2, with 7 bases aligning to TRBD2. With 7 bases clipped from V and 6 bases from J, the junction kept 8 bases outside the gene matches. The length of the CDR3 is 14 residues. CDR3 in amino acids: CASTRTREAGELFF. Here the CDR3 DNA reads TGTGCCAGCACCCGGACACGGGAGGCCGGGGAGCTGTTTTTT.

This clonotype was counted at least ten times. The rearrangement links TRBV7-2 to TRBJ2-2, with 10 nucleotides matching TRBD2. V lost 5 bases and J lost 1; bases outside the gene matches: 1. The CDR3 runs 15 residues. CDR1 and CDR2 from the germline V gene are SGHTA and FQGNSA. CDR3 sequence: CASSASGGNTGELFF. CDR3 sequence (DNA): TGTGCCAGCAGCGCTAGCGGGGGGAACACCGGGGAGCTGTTTTTT.

This sequence joins TRBV28 and TRBJ1-5, with D uncertain. CDR1 MDHEN and CDR2 SYDVKM come from the germline V gene. V dropped 2 bases and J dropped 9 bases, with 11 bases sitting between them. CDR3 length: 13 residues. CDR3 nucleotides: TGTGCCAGCAGTTTAGCTCCCCCGGCGCCCCAGCATTTT. It is translated as CASSLAPPAPQHF.

In this sample, this clonotype turned up a few times. A clone one base away is much larger, so this may be a read error. The J gene is TRBJ2-3, the V gene TRBV9; 7 bases fit TRBD2. Losses at the gene ends were 0 bases for V and 5 bases for J; bases not matched to a gene: 9. The CDR3 length is 16 residues. Germline lookup yields CDR1 SGDLS and CDR2 YYNGEE. The CDR3 DNA reads as TGTGCCAGCAGCGTAGGCGAGGGGCTAGCGGTAGATACGCAGTATTTT. It codes for CASSVGEGLAVDTQYF.